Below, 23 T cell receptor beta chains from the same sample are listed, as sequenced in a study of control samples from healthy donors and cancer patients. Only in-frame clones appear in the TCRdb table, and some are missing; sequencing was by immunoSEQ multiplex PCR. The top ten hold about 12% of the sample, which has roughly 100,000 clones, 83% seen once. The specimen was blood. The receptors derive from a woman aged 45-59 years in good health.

For the CDR3, the DNA is TGTGCCAGCAGCCGAGGGGTTGGTGAAAAACTGTTTTTT. Residues: CASSRGVGEKLFF. The chain is built from TRBV6-6 and TRBJ1-4, with D possibly TRBD1 on 5 matching bases. The CDR3 covers 13 residues. Germline CDR1 reads MNHNY; CDR2 reads SVGAGI (reference sequence). V shed 6 bases and J shed 7 bases, with 12 bases lying between them.

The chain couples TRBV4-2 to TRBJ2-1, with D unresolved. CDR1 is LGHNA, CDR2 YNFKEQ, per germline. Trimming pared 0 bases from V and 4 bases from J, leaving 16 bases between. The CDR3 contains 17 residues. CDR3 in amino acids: CASSQEVNSIRYNEQFF. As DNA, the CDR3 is TGTGCCAGCAGCCAAGAGGTTAACTCCATACGATACAATGAGCAGTTCTTC.

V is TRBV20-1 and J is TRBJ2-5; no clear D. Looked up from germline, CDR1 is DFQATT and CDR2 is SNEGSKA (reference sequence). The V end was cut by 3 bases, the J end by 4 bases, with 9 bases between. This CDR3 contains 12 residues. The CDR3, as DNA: TGCAGTGCTAGTCCTAGGTTAGAGACCCAGTACTTC. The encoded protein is CSASPRLETQYF.

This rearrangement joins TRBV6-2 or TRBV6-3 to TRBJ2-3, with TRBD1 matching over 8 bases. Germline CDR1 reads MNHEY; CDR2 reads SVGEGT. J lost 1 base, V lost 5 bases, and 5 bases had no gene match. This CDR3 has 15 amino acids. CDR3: CASSPPGQGTDTQYF. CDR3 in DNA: TGTGCCAGCAGTCCACCGGGACAGGGCACAGATACGCAGTATTTT.

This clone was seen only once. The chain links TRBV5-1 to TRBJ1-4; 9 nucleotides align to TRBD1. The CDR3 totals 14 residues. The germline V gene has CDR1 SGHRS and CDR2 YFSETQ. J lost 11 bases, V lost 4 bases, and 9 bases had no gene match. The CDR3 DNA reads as TGCGCCAGCAGCCCCGGACAGGGGCGTGGGAAACTGTTTTTT. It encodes CASSPGQGRGKLFF.

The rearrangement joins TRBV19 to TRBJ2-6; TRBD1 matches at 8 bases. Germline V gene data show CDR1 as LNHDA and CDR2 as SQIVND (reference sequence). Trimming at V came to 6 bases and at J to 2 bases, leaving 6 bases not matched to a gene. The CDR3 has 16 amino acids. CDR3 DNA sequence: TGTGCCAGTAGAAGACAGGGGACGGCTGGGGCCAACGTCCTGACTTTC. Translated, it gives CASRRQGTAGANVLTF.

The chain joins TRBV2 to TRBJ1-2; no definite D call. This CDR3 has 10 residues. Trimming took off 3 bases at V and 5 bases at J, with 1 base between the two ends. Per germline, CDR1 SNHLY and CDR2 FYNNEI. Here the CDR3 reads CASSDYGYTF. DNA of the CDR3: TGTGCCAGCAGTGATTATGGCTACACCTTC.

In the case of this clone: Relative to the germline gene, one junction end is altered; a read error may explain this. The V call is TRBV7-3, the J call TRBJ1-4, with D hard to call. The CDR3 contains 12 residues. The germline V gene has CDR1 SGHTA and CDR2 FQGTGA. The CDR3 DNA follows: TGTGCCAGCAGCTCCAAACATACCGTTACTGTTTTT. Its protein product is CASSSKHTVTVF.

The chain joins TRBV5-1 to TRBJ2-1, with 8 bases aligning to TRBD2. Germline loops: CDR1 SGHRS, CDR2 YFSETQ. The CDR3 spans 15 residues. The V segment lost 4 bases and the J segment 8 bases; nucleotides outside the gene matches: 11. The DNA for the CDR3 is TGCGCCAGCAGCCTCCGGGGCGGGAGGAGGGATGAGCAGTTCTTC. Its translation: CASSLRGGRRDEQFF.

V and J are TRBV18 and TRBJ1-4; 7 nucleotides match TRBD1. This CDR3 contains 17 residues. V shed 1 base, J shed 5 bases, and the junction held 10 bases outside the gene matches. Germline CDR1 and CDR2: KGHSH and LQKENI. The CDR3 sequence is CASSPRRGDRSNEKLFF. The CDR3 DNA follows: TGTGCCAGCTCACCACGACGTGGGGACAGATCGAATGAAAAACTGTTTTTT.

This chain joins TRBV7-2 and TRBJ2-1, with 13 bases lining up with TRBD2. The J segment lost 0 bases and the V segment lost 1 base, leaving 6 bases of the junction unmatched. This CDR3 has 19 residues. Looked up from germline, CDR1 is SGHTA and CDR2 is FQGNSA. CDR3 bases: TGTGCCAGCAGCTTAGTTAAACTAGCGGGGGGGAGCTCCTACAATGAGCAGTTCTTC. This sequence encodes CASSLVKLAGGSSYNEQFF. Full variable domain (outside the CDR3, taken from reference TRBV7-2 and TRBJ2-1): GAGVSQSPSNKVTEKGKDVELRCDPISGHTALYWYRQSLGQGLEFLIYFQGNSAPDKSGLPSDRFSAERTGGSVSTLTIQRTQQEDSAVYLCASSLVKLAGGSSYNEQFFGPGTRLTVL.

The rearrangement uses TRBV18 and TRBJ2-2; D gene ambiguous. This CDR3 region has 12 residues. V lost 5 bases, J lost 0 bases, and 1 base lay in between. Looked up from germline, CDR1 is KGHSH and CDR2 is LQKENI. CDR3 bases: TGTGCCAGCTCAGCGAACACCGGGGAGCTGTTTTTT. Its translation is CASSANTGELFF.

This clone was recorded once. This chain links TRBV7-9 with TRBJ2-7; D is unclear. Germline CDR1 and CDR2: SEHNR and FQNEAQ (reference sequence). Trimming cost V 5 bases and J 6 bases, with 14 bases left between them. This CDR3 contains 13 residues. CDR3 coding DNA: TGTGCCAGCAGCACAGAAGGGCTTTCCGAGCAGTACTTC. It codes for CASSTEGLSEQYF.

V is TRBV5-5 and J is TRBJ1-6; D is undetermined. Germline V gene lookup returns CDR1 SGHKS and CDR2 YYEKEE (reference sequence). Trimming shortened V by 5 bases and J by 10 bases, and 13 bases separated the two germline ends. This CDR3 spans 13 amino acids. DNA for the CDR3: TGTGCCAGCAGGGTGGACGTCCCCTCACCCCTCCACTTT. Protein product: CASRVDVPSPLHF.

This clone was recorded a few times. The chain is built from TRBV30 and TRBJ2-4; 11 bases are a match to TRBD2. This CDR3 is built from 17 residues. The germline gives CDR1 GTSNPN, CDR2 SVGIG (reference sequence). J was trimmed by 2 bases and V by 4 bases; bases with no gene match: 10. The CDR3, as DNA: TGTGCCTGGAATTCAAGGGCTAGCGGGAGGACCAAAAACATTCAGTACTTC. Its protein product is CAWNSRASGRTKNIQYF.

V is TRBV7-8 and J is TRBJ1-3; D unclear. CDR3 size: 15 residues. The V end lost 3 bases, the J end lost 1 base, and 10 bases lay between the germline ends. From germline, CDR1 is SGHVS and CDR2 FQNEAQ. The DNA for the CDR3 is TGTGCCAGCAGCTTCGCGGGAGGATCTGGAAACACCATATATTTT. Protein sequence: CASSFAGGSGNTIYF. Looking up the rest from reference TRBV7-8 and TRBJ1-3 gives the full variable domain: GAGVSQSPRYKVAKRGQDVALRCDPISGHVSLFWYQQALGQGPEFLTYFQNEAQLDKSGLPSDRFFAERPEGSVSTLKIQRTQQEDSAVYLCASSFAGGSGNTIYFGEGSWLTVV.

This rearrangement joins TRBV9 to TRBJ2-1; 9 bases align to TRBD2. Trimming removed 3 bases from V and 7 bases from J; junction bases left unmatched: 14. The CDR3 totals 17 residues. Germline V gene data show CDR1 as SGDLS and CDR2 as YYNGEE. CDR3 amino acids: CASSAPKSGTSSNEQFF. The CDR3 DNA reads TGTGCCAGCAGCGCGCCCAAGTCCGGGACTAGCAGTAATGAGCAGTTCTTC.

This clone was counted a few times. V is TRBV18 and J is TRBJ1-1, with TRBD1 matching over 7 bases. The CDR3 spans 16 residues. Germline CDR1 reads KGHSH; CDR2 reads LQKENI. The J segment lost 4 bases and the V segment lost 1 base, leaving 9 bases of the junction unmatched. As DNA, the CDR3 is TGTGCCAGCTCACCACTCGGACAGGCCGCGGCCACTGAAGCTTTCTTT. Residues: CASSPLGQAAATEAFF.

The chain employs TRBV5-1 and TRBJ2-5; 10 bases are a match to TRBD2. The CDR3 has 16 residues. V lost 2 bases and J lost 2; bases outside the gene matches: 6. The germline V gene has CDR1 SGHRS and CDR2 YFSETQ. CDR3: CASSFPTSGPQETQYF. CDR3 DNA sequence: TGCGCCAGCAGCTTCCCGACTAGCGGGCCACAAGAGACCCAGTACTTC. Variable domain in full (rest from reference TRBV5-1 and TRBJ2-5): KAGVTQTPRYLIKTRGQQVTLSCSPISGHRSVSWYQQTPGQGLQFLFEYFSETQRNKGNFPGRFSGRQFSNSRSEMNVSTLELGDSALYLCASSFPTSGPQETQYFGPGTRLLVL.

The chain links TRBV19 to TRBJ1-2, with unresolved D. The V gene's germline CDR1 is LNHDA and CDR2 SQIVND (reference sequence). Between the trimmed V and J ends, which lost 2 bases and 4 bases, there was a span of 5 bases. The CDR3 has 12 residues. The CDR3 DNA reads TGTGCCAGTAGTATATACACCTATGGCTACACCTTC. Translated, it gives CASSIYTYGYTF.

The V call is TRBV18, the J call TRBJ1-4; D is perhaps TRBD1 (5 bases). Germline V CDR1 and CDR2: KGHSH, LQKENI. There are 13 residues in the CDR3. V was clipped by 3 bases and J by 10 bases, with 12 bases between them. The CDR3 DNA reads TGTGCCAGCTCACCGGAATCGGGGGGAAAACTGTTTTTT. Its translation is CASSPESGGKLFF.

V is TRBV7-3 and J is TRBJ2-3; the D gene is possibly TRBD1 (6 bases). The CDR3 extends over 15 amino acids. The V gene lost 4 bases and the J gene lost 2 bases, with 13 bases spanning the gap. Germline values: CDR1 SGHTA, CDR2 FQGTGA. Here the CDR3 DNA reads TGTGCCAGCAGCTATCAGGGGTTGGTCACAGATACGCAGTATTTT. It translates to CASSYQGLVTDTQYF.

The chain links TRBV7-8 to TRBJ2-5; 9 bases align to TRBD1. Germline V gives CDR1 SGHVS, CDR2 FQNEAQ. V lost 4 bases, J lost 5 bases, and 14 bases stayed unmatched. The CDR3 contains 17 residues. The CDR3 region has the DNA TGTGCCAGCAGCTCCCGCCTTGGACAGGGGATTACTGAGACCCAGTACTTC. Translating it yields CASSSRLGQGITETQYF.